This T cell receptor beta chain was sequenced in a study of T cells in Graves' hyperthyroidism and ophthalmopathy. Amplified regions were TCR beta CDR3 sequences from RNA transcripts. The HTBI primer set was used in a first-round RT-PCR of the TCR CDR3. TCRdb itself ran the multiplex PCR reads through MiXCR, one entry per CDR3 protein. Of roughly 640,000 distinct CDR3 sequences listed, more than 15% were seen once; the top ten hold around 3.3%. V trimming: 0 bases; J trimming: 7 bases; junction bases outside the gene matches: 12. In germline, CDR1 is DFQATT, CDR2 SNEGSKA (reference sequence). The CDR3 length is 16 residues. This clonotype was picked up many times.

The source of this sequence is a woman aged 40-49 years with Graves' ophthalmopathy. The chain carries TRBV20-1 and TRBJ2-1; 7 nucleotides agree with TRBD2. Sequencing used blood. CDR3 amino acids: CSARDSAGVRLNEQFF. CDR3 DNA sequence: TGCAGTGCTAGAGACTCGGCGGGAGTAAGGCTAAATGAGCAGTTCTTC.